One sample yielded the 25 T cell receptor beta chains listed below, sequenced in a study of T cell repertoires in cytomegalovirus infection. TCRdb re-called the reads through MiXCR, storing one row per CDR3 protein. The sample contains around 130,000 distinct CDR3 sequences, 7% to 10% of which appear only once. Material: PBMCs. The receptors derive from a human donor in good health (CMV status not recorded). Some clones in this sample may be carry-over from other donors' samples.

V is TRBV2 and J is TRBJ2-1; 16 nucleotides align to TRBD2. Germline lookup yields CDR1 SNHLY and CDR2 FYNNEI. The V and J ends lost 6 bases and 6 bases, in that order; junction bases with no gene match: 8. There are 17 residues in the CDR3. The CDR3 DNA is TGTGCCAGCAGACCTGGGACTAGCGGGGGGGCCATCAATGAGCAGTTCTTC. Protein product: CASRPGTSGGAINEQFF.

This clonotype was counted at least ten times. The CDR3 region is CASSSKEAREKLFF. The CDR3, as DNA: TGTGCCAGCAGCTCAAAGGAAGCGCGTGAAAAACTGTTTTTT. This rearrangement joins TRBV7-2 to TRBJ1-4; D not certain. The V end was cut by 4 bases, the J end by 7 bases, with 13 bases between. CDR1 is SGHTA, CDR2 FQGNSA, per germline. This CDR3 has 14 amino acids.

This clonotype was found many times. The chain uses TRBV5-5 and TRBJ2-7; maybe TRBD2 (5 bases). The ends were cut back, 0 bases at V and 3 bases at J, with 13 bases in the middle. Germline V gene data show CDR1 as SGHKS and CDR2 as YYEKEE (reference sequence). The CDR3 totals 15 residues. The CDR3 sequence: CASSLDGLRNYEQYF. CDR3 DNA sequence: TGTGCCAGCAGCTTGGACGGACTGAGAAACTACGAGCAGTACTTC.

This clonotype appeared many times. The chain links TRBV7-2 to TRBJ2-5; the match to TRBD2 covers 11 bases. The V segment lost 1 base and the J segment 4 bases; nucleotides outside the gene matches: 2. Germline assignment: CDR1 SGHTA and CDR2 FQGNSA. The CDR3 contains 15 residues. CDR3 amino acids: CASSLGGLAGETQYF. CDR3 coding DNA: TGTGCCAGCAGCTTAGGAGGACTAGCGGGAGAGACCCAGTACTTC.

This clonotype was seen many times. V and J are TRBV9 and TRBJ2-1; 8 bases line up with TRBD2. The CDR3 has 18 residues. V dropped 0 bases and J dropped 9; count of bases not matched to a gene: 17. From germline, CDR1 is SGDLS and CDR2 YYNGEE. This CDR3 is CASSVDGGARYPTGEQFF. As DNA, the CDR3 is TGTGCCAGCAGCGTAGACGGGGGGGCCCGGTACCCCACGGGTGAGCAGTTCTTC.

This clonotype has at least ten counts. CDR3 loop: CASSYIGTHYEQYF. In DNA, the CDR3 is TGTGCCAGCAGTTACATCGGGACGCATTACGAGCAGTACTTC. The chain uses TRBV6-6 and TRBJ2-7; D is tentatively TRBD1 or TRBD2 (5 bases each). Between the trimmed V and J ends, which lost 2 bases and 4 bases, there was a span of 12 bases. Germline assignment: CDR1 MNHNY and CDR2 SVGAGI (reference sequence). The CDR3 extends over 14 amino acids.

This clonotype was seen many times. The chain carries TRBV28 and TRBJ1-1; D perhaps matches TRBD1 (5 bases). Per germline, CDR1 MDHEN and CDR2 SYDVKM. Trimming stripped 5 bases from V and 0 bases from J, with 16 bases between. CDR3 length equals 16 residues. CDR3 bases: TGTGCCAGCAGTGCCCCGGACACCTTAATGAACACTGAAGCTTTCTTT. Amino acid sequence: CASSAPDTLMNTEAFF.

The chain is built from TRBV3-1 and TRBJ1-1; perhaps TRBD1 as D (5 bases). Germline V CDR1 and CDR2: LGHDT, YNNKEL (reference sequence). The CDR3 runs to 11 residues. V lost 0 bases and J lost 9, with 5 bases in between. CDR3 in amino acids: CASSQEGQAFF. The CDR3 region has the DNA TGTGCCAGCAGCCAAGAGGGGCAAGCTTTCTTT.

Turning to this clonotype: A read error is possible here, since a much larger clone lies one base away. The chain uses TRBV7-2 and TRBJ2-1; D ambiguous. V was trimmed by 2 bases and J by 10 bases, leaving 18 bases between them. The germline gives CDR1 SGHTA, CDR2 FQGNSA. The CDR3 totals 15 residues. In nucleotides, the CDR3 is TGTGCCAGCAGCTTATACCCCGACCGCTTCAAGGAGCAGTTCTTC. It specifies CASSLYPDRFKEQFF.

The V gene is TRBV7-2, the J gene TRBJ2-3; tentative D call: TRBD1 (6 bases). V gave up 1 base and J gave up 2 bases, with 16 bases separating them. CDR3 length: 17 amino acids. CDR1 is SGHTA, CDR2 FQGNSA, per germline. The CDR3 loop reads CASSLDGQRSYTDTQYF. The CDR3 DNA reads as TGTGCCAGCAGCTTAGACGGACAGAGATCTTACACAGATACGCAGTATTTT.

In its sample, this clonotype was seen many times. The chain has TRBV11-2 and TRBJ1-6; D unresolved. The V gene's germline CDR1 is SGHAT and CDR2 FQNNGV. The CDR3 length is 11 residues. The germline V and J ends were trimmed by 3 bases and 10 bases, with 4 bases remaining between them. CDR3: CASSFRSPLHF. DNA for the CDR3: TGTGCCAGCAGCTTTCGATCACCCCTCCACTTT.

The chain has TRBV5-1 and TRBJ1-1; 7 bases line up with TRBD1. Per germline, CDR1 SGHRS and CDR2 YFSETQ. The length of the CDR3 is 15 residues. With 0 bases clipped from V and 2 bases from J, the junction kept 4 bases outside the gene matches. CDR3 nucleotide sequence: TGCGCCAGCAGCTTGGATACAGGGGCAAACACTGAAGCTTTCTTT. Translation: CASSLDTGANTEAFF.

In this sample, this clonotype turned up many times. The chain is built from TRBV7-2 and TRBJ1-1; D call uncertain. The CDR3 contains 13 residues. From germline, CDR1 is SGHTA and CDR2 FQGNSA. V was trimmed by 3 bases and J by 1 base, leaving 6 bases between them. The CDR3 DNA is TGTGCCAGCAGCTTTGACGGGAACACTGAAGCTTTCTTT. Its translation: CASSFDGNTEAFF. Full variable domain (missing parts from reference TRBV7-2 and TRBJ1-1): GAGVSQSPSNKVTEKGKDVELRCDPISGHTALYWYRQSLGQGLEFLIYFQGNSAPDKSGLPSDRFSAERTGGSVSTLTIQRTQQEDSAVYLCASSFDGNTEAFFGQGTRLTVV.

This clonotype was counted ten times or more. The chain couples TRBV12-3 or TRBV12-4 to TRBJ2-5; 8 bases agree with TRBD2. V was clipped by 5 bases and J by 3 bases; unmatched bases: 17. The CDR3 contains 18 residues. CDR3 sequence (DNA): TGTGCCAGCAGTCGCGAAGGGGCGGGGGGCCTTGGAAAAGAGACCCAGTACTTC. Its translation: CASSREGAGGLGKETQYF.

This clonotype occurred many times. V and J are TRBV7-2 and TRBJ2-7; 7 bases line up with TRBD2. CDR1 and CDR2 from the germline V gene are SGHTA and FQGNSA. Trimming removed 2 bases from V and 2 bases from J; junction bases left unmatched: 6. The CDR3 totals 15 residues. This CDR3 is CASSLSLAVTYEQYF. The CDR3 region has the DNA TGTGCCAGCAGCTTATCCCTAGCGGTAACCTACGAGCAGTACTTC. Filled out from reference TRBV7-2 and TRBJ2-7, the complete variable domain reads GAGVSQSPSNKVTEKGKDVELRCDPISGHTALYWYRQSLGQGLEFLIYFQGNSAPDKSGLPSDRFSAERTGGSVSTLTIQRTQQEDSAVYLCASSLSLAVTYEQYFGPGTRLTVT.

V gene TRBV15 combines with J gene TRBJ2-1; TRBD1 or TRBD2 may be the D gene (5 bases each). Germline V gene sequence: CDR1 LNHNV, CDR2 YYDKDF (reference sequence). Trimming stripped 2 bases from V and 5 bases from J, with 16 bases between. This CDR3 contains 16 residues. CDR3 in amino acids: CATSRLFGTVNNEQFF. The CDR3 nucleotides are TGTGCCACCAGCAGATTGTTTGGGACGGTTAACAATGAGCAGTTCTTC.

On this clonotype: A read error may explain this, as a much larger clone is one base away. The rearrangement uses TRBV6-5 and TRBJ2-5; D call uncertain. Trimming removed 10 bases at V and 1 base at J, with 13 bases between. Germline values: CDR1 MNHEY, CDR2 SVGAGI. This CDR3 is built from 13 residues. CDR3 sequence: CANRRAAQETQYF. The CDR3 DNA is TGTGCCAACAGAAGGGCAGCCCAAGAGACCCAGTACTTC.

V usage is TRBV2 and J usage is TRBJ2-3, with TRBD2 matching over 16 bases. The CDR3 is 16 residues long. V lost 6 bases, J lost 6 bases, and 6 bases stayed unmatched. The germline V gene has CDR1 SNHLY and CDR2 FYNNEI. CDR3: CASRPPGLAGGDTQYF. The CDR3 coding sequence is TGTGCCAGCAGGCCCCCGGGACTAGCGGGGGGGGATACGCAGTATTTT.

There are a few counts of this clonotype. The genes are TRBV29-1 and TRBJ2-3, with 7 nucleotides matching TRBD2. The CDR3 runs to 13 residues. The V gene's germline CDR1 is SQVTM and CDR2 ANQGSEA. Unmatched junction bases numbered 7, after V lost 8 bases and J lost 2 bases. CDR3 nucleotide sequence: TGCAGCACCTGTACTAGCGTCACAGATACGCAGTATTTT. Translated, it gives CSTCTSVTDTQYF.

There are many counts of this clonotype. V is TRBV7-2 and J is TRBJ2-3; 11 nucleotides agree with TRBD2. Germline lookup yields CDR1 SGHTA and CDR2 FQGNSA. This CDR3 has 18 residues. V was pared by 4 bases and J by 5 bases, with 14 bases of the junction left unmatched. CDR3 nucleotide sequence: TGTGCCAGCAGCTCCACCCGGTTAGCGGGGGGGCCGGGAGATACGCAGTATTTT. Translating gives CASSSTRLAGGPGDTQYF.

This clonotype was found many times. The J gene is TRBJ1-3, the V gene TRBV7-8; D may be TRBD1 (6 bases). The V end was cut by 5 bases, the J end by 0 bases, with 17 bases between. From germline, CDR1 is SGHVS and CDR2 FQNEAQ. CDR3 length: 17 amino acids. This chain's CDR3 is CASSPVTGGGSGNTIYF. Written as DNA, the CDR3 is TGTGCCAGCAGCCCAGTAACAGGAGGGGGCTCTGGAAACACCATATATTTT. Filled out from reference TRBV7-8 and TRBJ1-3, the complete variable domain reads GAGVSQSPRYKVAKRGQDVALRCDPISGHVSLFWYQQALGQGPEFLTYFQNEAQLDKSGLPSDRFFAERPEGSVSTLKIQRTQQEDSAVYLCASSPVTGGGSGNTIYFGEGSWLTVV.

This clonotype has ten or more counts. CDR3 bases: TGTGCCAGCTCACCAGGACAGGGCGAGACCCAGTACTTC. This gives the protein CASSPGQGETQYF. The chain recombines TRBV18 with TRBJ2-5; 8 positions agree with TRBD1. CDR3 length: 13 residues. V dropped 2 bases and J dropped 5; count of bases not matched to a gene: 1. Germline lookup yields CDR1 KGHSH and CDR2 LQKENI.

The CDR3 DNA reads TGTGCCAGCAAAGGTGCGGGGAATAGCAATCAGCCCCAGCATTTT. Translated, it gives CASKGAGNSNQPQHF. V usage is TRBV2 and J usage is TRBJ1-5; unclear D gene. From germline, CDR1 is SNHLY and CDR2 FYNNEI. There are 15 residues in the CDR3. V was cut by 7 bases and J by 0 bases, with 13 bases left in between.

This clonotype was seen at least ten times. The V and J genes are TRBV19 and TRBJ2-7; D might be TRBD1 or TRBD2, each matching 5 bases. This CDR3 region has 14 residues. From germline, CDR1 is LNHDA and CDR2 SQIVND (reference sequence). The V end lost 3 bases, the J end lost 7 bases, and 16 bases lay between the germline ends. The CDR3 DNA reads as TGTGCCAGTAGTATCGATGGGGGTACCGGAGAGCAGTACTTC. Its protein product is CASSIDGGTGEQYF. The entire variable domain, with the rest obtained from reference TRBV19 and TRBJ2-7, is as follows: DGGITQSPKYLFRKEGQNVTLSCEQNLNHDAMYWYRQDPGQGLRLIYYSQIVNDFQKGDIAEGYSVSREKKESFPLTVTSAQKNPTAFYLCASSIDGGTGEQYFGPGTRLTVT.

Ten or more counts support this clonotype. The chain carries TRBV18 and TRBJ2-1; D gene unclear. Germline V gene lookup returns CDR1 KGHSH and CDR2 LQKENI. Trimming shortened V by 2 bases and J by 5 bases, and 10 bases separated the two germline ends. There are 14 residues in the CDR3. CDR3 in amino acids: CASSPGRSDNEQFF. For the CDR3, the DNA is TGTGCCAGCTCACCAGGGCGGAGTGACAATGAGCAGTTCTTC.